This T cell receptor beta chain came from a study of T cell responses to AZD1222 COVID-19 vaccine. Findings and caveats of the study: It should be noted that donors were predominantly white British and more often female, and clonal diversity was possibly underestimated.

The CDR3 length is 15 residues. V was shortened by 5 bases and J by 5 bases, with 15 bases between the two germline ends. Germline CDR1 is SGHTA and CDR2 is FQGNSA. TCRdb's table, derived via immunoSEQ multiplex PCR, lists solely in-frame clones and lacks some. The table lists some 150,000 clones, just over 90% of them singletons, with 3.5% to 5% in the top ten. In the case of this clone: Its antigen is undetermined.

The V and J genes are TRBV7-2 and TRBJ1-4, with D tentatively TRBD1 (6 bases). The sequencing here drew on peripheral blood, taken on day 0 of AZD1222 vaccination. The source of this sequence is an adult in good health. CDR3 residues: CASSLQQGQNEKLFF. The CDR3 DNA reads as TGTGCCAGCAGCCTCCAACAGGGCCAAAATGAAAAACTGTTTTTT.